The rows below give T cell receptor beta chains drawn from one sample of a study of beta chain features in type 1 diabetes. Sequencing used immunoSEQ multiplex PCR; TCRdb keeps in-frame clones, though not all of them. The sample comprises about 360,000 clones, approximately 12% of which are singletons, and under 0.02% rests with the top ten. Material for sequencing was naive CD4+ T cells from blood. These receptors came from a man aged 18 to 30 in good health. The CDR3 runs from the conserved cysteine through the conserved F or W. D genes are given only for firm matches. The size entry is marked missing in some rows and otherwise reads once, few, many or a size class.

CDR3 protein	CDR3 DNA	clone size	V gene	J gene	D gene
CASSRRPGERGWTEQFF	TGTGCCAGTAGTCGCAGACCGGGTGAGCGGGGCTGGACTGAGCAGTTCTTC	NA	TRBV19	TRBJ2-1	TRBD2
CASSFSGGYYGYTF	TGTGCCAGCAGCTTTTCTGGGGGCTACTATGGCTACACCTTC	few	TRBV7-2	TRBJ1-2	NA
CASSIGTEGTEAFF	TGTGCCAGTAGTATAGGGACAGAAGGGACTGAAGCTTTCTTT	NA	TRBV19	TRBJ1-1	NA
CASRGGTAGNQPQHF	TGTGCCAGCAGGGGTGGGACAGCCGGCAATCAGCCCCAGCATTTT	NA	TRBV27	TRBJ1-5	TRBD1
CSVAEGGGDTQYF	TGCAGCGTGGCTGAGGGTGGGGGGGATACGCAGTATTTT	NA	TRBV29-1	TRBJ2-3	NA
CASSLARLAGGTDTQYF	TGCGCCAGCAGCTTGGCCCGACTAGCGGGGGGTACAGATACGCAGTATTTT	few	TRBV5-1	TRBJ2-3	TRBD2
CASLGGDQETQYF	TGCGCCAGCCTGGGGGGAGATCAAGAGACCCAGTACTTC	NA	TRBV5-1	TRBJ2-5	NA
CASSLVTGNEQFF	TGTGCCAGCAGCTTAGTGACGGGAAATGAGCAGTTCTTC	NA	TRBV7-9	TRBJ2-1	NA
CASLPGPGQGYEQYF	TGCGCCAGCTTGCCAGGACCGGGACAAGGTTACGAGCAGTACTTC	NA	TRBV5-1	TRBJ2-7	NA
CASSPGERVENEQFF	TGTGCCAGCAGCCCGGGGGAGCGGGTGGAGAATGAGCAGTTCTTC	NA	TRBV9	TRBJ2-1	NA
CASSRLAGLGETQYF	TGTGCCAGCAGTCGACTAGCGGGACTGGGGGAGACCCAGTACTTC	few	TRBV7-2	TRBJ2-5	TRBD2
CASSLAGRDNEQFF	TGTGCCAGCAGCTTGGCAGGGCGCGACAATGAGCAGTTCTTC	NA	TRBV5-4	TRBJ2-1	NA
CASSLAGTGINYGYTF	TGTGCCAGCAGCTTGGCCGGGACAGGGATTAACTATGGCTACACCTTC	NA	TRBV5-4	TRBJ1-2	TRBD1
CSVGRPGGNTIYF	TGCAGCGTTGGTAGACCAGGGGGAAACACCATATATTTT	NA	TRBV29-1	TRBJ1-3	NA
CASSATVNQDYEQYF	TGTGCCAGCAGCGCGACGGTCAACCAGGATTACGAGCAGTACTTC	NA	TRBV9	TRBJ2-7	NA
CASSLRETGELFF	TGTGCCAGCAGCTTGCGGGAGACCGGGGAGCTGTTTTTT	NA	TRBV7-2	TRBJ2-2	TRBD2
CASSLGAGNTEAFF	TGTGCCAGCAGCTTAGGGGCAGGGAACACTGAAGCTTTCTTT	NA	TRBV7-9	TRBJ1-1	NA
CASRGTGSNQPQHF	TGTGCCAGCAGGGGGACAGGGAGCAATCAGCCCCAGCATTTT	few	TRBV2	TRBJ1-5	TRBD1
CASSHYPRRAGNTIYF	TGCGCCAGCAGCCATTATCCGAGACGGGCTGGAAACACCATATATTTT	few	TRBV4-3	TRBJ1-3	NA
CASSLSGLVSGANVLTF	TGTGCCAGCAGTTTATCGGGACTGGTCTCTGGGGCCAACGTCCTGACTTTC	NA	TRBV28	TRBJ2-6	NA
CASSQVLGALTYEQYF	TGTGCCAGCAGCCAAGTTCTGGGGGCGCTGACCTACGAGCAGTACTTC	few	TRBV4-2	TRBJ2-7	NA
CATSRDRLAGVTDTQYF	TGTGCCACCAGCAGAGATCGCCTAGCGGGAGTCACAGATACGCAGTATTTT	few	TRBV15	TRBJ2-3	TRBD2
CASTIFPGSGGLGDTQYF	TGTGCCAGCACCATCTTCCCGGGTAGCGGGGGGTTAGGAGATACGCAGTATTTT	few	TRBV7-4	TRBJ2-3	TRBD2
CASSTGGEGEKLFF	TGCGCCAGCAGTACAGGGGGGGAGGGTGAAAAACTGTTTTTT	NA	TRBV4-1	TRBJ1-4	TRBD1
CASSLPPGTGNTGELFF	TGTGCCAGCAGCTTACCCCCCGGGACAGGGAACACCGGGGAGCTGTTTTTT	NA	TRBV7-9	TRBJ2-2	TRBD1
CAILIQETQYF	TGTGCCATCTTAATACAAGAGACCCAGTACTTC	few	TRBV10-3	TRBJ2-5	NA
CSVADLMRSAGGDGYTF	TGCAGCGTCGCCGACCTGATGAGGTCGGCAGGGGGCGATGGCTACACCTTC	NA	TRBV29-1	TRBJ1-2	TRBD1
CASSQRGITDTQYF	TGCGCCAGCAGTCAGAGGGGGATCACAGATACGCAGTATTTT	many	TRBV23-1	TRBJ2-3	NA